This note documents a single T cell receptor (beta chain) sequence. The target antigen is unknown. The data originate from a study of blood T cells in healthy people across ages. Study-level points and caveats: The long-lived group displayed more naive CD4+ cells, plus higher diversity, than the aged donors did. Naive and antigen-experienced cells were not separated, limiting conclusive comparison.

Germline-derived CDR1 and CDR2 are DFQATT and SNEGSKA (reference sequence). The CDR3 is 14 amino acids. V lost 3 bases to trimming and J lost 2 bases, with 12 bases between them. For the second PCR, which ran for about 6 to 11 cycles, a sample-barcoded 5' primer and a J-beta primer mix were used. Unique molecular identifiers of 12 random nucleotides labeled each cDNA. TCRdb recomputed calls from the 5' RACE reads with MiXCR, one row per CDR3 protein. The table lists about a million distinct CDR3 sequences, about 44% of them singletons. The rearrangement links TRBV20-1 to TRBJ2-3; maybe TRBD2 (7 bases). This receptor was taken from a man aged 25 to 45 in good health. Sequencing was carried out using blood. The CDR3 loop is CSASGGPYTDTQYF. CDR3 DNA: TGCAGTGCTAGCGGGGGGCCCTACACAGATACGCAGTATTTT.